This T cell receptor (beta chain) was identified in a study of blood T cells in healthy people across ages. Findings and limits, study-wide: It was not known whether donors were CMV positive (a possible confounder of expanded clonotype changes). There were more naive CD4+ cells and higher diversity in long-lived donors than in aged donors.

It was with a sample-barcoded 5' primer and a J-beta primer mix that a second PCR of about 7 to 12 cycles was run. Template switching added a 12-random-nucleotide identifier to every cDNA molecule. TCRdb redid the calling of the 5' RACE reads with MiXCR, one entry per CDR3 protein. The sample lists about 1.1 million distinct CDR3 sequences, roughly two fifths occurring once. J lost 10 bases, V lost 5 bases, and 4 bases had no gene match. This CDR3 has 13 amino acids. Individuals who donated were healthy Caucasians from Russia aged roughly 6 to 90. Many counts were recorded for this clonotype. Antigen unknown.

The receptor was isolated from a young man in good health. The sample was blood. The genes are TRBV12-3 or TRBV12-4 and TRBJ1-6; TRBD1 matches at 8 bases. CDR3 residues: CASSRQGNSPLHF. CDR3 DNA: TGTGCCAGCAGTCGACAGGGGAACTCACCCCTCCACTTT.